This T cell receptor (beta chain) appears in the sequencing data of a study of blood T cell repertoires in COVID-19. Whole-study context: COVID-19 samples collected from the United States, Italy and Spain covered acute and convalescent phases.

The data were produced by immunoSEQ multiplex PCR, yet TCRdb's version contains in-frame clones alone and is incomplete. In the table there are approximately 300,000 clones, around 90% of which are singletons. Patients from Seattle were sampled longitudinally, starting during active infection. Germline trimming cut 3 bases from V and 14 bases from J; bases unmatched to any gene: 6. This CDR3 region has 13 residues. J is TRBJ2-1 and V is TRBV12-3 or TRBV12-4, with 11 bases that match TRBD2. Source material: peripheral blood. The TCR originated in a woman aged 50 to 65 with COVID-19, enrolled during active disease. Here the CDR3 DNA reads TGTGCCAGCAGTTTCCCCCGACTAGCGGGAAAGTTCTTC. It specifies CASSFPRLAGKFF.